The 12 T cell receptor beta chains presented below share a single source sample, sequenced in a study of shared clonotypes between healthy human individuals. Naive CD8 cells were CD45RO-negative, positively selected for CCR7, excluding terminally differentiated effector memory CD45RA+ cells. The repertoire was sequenced with immunoSEQ multiplex PCR; TCRdb's copy has only in-frame clones and lacks some. The table has just over 2,000,000 clones, 85% to 95% seen once. Specimen: naive CD8+ T cells sorted from blood. These receptors all come from a man younger than 30 in good health.

CDR3 loop: CASSYSTEGDEQYF. CDR3 sequence (DNA): TGTGCCAGCAGTTACTCGACCGAGGGGGACGAGCAGTACTTC. V and J are TRBV6-5 and TRBJ2-7; a weak D match, TRBD1 (6 bases). Germline CDR1 reads MNHEY; CDR2 reads SVGAGI. The V gene lost 0 bases and the J gene lost 5 bases, with 11 bases spanning the gap. CDR3 length equals 14 residues.

This clone was recorded a few times. Other DNA variants within this sample encode the same CDR3. Here the CDR3 DNA reads TGCGCCAGCAGCGACCGGGGGAACACTGAAGCTTTCTTT. Amino acid sequence: CASSDRGNTEAFF. The gene calls are TRBV5-1 and TRBJ1-1; the D is unclear. There are 13 residues in the CDR3. Trimming removed 4 bases from V and 1 base from J, with 8 bases in between. CDR1 is SGHRS, CDR2 YFSETQ, per germline.

The gene calls are TRBV6-6 and TRBJ1-2, with TRBD1 identical over 11 bases. With 0 bases clipped from V and 9 bases from J, the junction kept 3 bases outside the gene matches. The length of the CDR3 is 14 residues. Germline V CDR1 and CDR2: MNHNY, SVGAGI (reference sequence). The CDR3 sequence is CASSYSGQGVSYTF. The CDR3 region has the DNA TGTGCCAGCAGTTACTCGGGACAGGGGGTGAGCTACACCTTC.

V gene TRBV5-1 combines with J gene TRBJ1-1; D might be TRBD1 (5 bases). The germline V gene has CDR1 SGHRS and CDR2 YFSETQ. The CDR3 is 13 amino acids. The V and J ends lost 5 bases and 1 base respectively, with 9 bases between them. The CDR3, as DNA: TGCGCCAGCAGGACAGCAGGGAACACTGAAGCTTTCTTT. Translated: CASRTAGNTEAFF. The full variable domain, its missing parts supplied by reference TRBV5-1 and TRBJ1-1, is KAGVTQTPRYLIKTRGQQVTLSCSPISGHRSVSWYQQTPGQGLQFLFEYFSETQRNKGNFPGRFSGRQFSNSRSEMNVSTLELGDSALYLCASRTAGNTEAFFGQGTRLTVV.

The gene calls are TRBV10-3 and TRBJ2-7; 7 nucleotides match TRBD2. Looked up from germline, CDR1 is ENHRY and CDR2 is SYGVKD. Trimming cost V 9 bases and J 2 bases; bases outside gene matches: 7. This CDR3 contains 13 residues. Here the CDR3 DNA reads TGTGCCATAACGTGGGAGGGTACCTACGAGCAGTACTTC. Translating gives CAITWEGTYEQYF.

The chain employs TRBV30 and TRBJ1-1; 7 bases are shared with TRBD1. This CDR3 has 16 amino acids. V trimming: 1 base; J trimming: 5 bases; junction bases outside the gene matches: 13. Per the germline V gene, CDR1 is GTSNPN and CDR2 is SVGIG (reference sequence). CDR3 sequence: CAWSDGQGGRWTEAFF. The DNA of the CDR3 is TGTGCCTGGAGTGACGGTCAGGGGGGGAGGTGGACTGAAGCTTTCTTT.

The gene calls are TRBV7-9 and TRBJ2-7, with 12 bases that match TRBD1. The CDR3 has 15 amino acids. CDR1 and CDR2 (germline): SEHNR, FQNEAQ (reference sequence). Trimming took 3 bases from V and 7 from J; bases not matched to a gene: 7. In DNA form, the CDR3 reads TGTGCCAGCAGCTTTCCGGGACAGGGGGCAGAAGAGCAGTACTTC. It yields the protein CASSFPGQGAEEQYF. Looking up the rest from reference TRBV7-9 and TRBJ2-7 gives the full variable domain: DTGVSQNPRHKITKRGQNVTFRCDPISEHNRLYWYRQTLGQGPEFLTYFQNEAQLEKSRLLSDRFSAERPKGSFSTLEIQRTEQGDSAMYLCASSFPGQGAEEQYFGPGTRLTVT.

This clone was detected many times. This sample also contains other DNA sequences that code for the same CDR3. The J gene is TRBJ1-5, the V gene TRBV18; 10 bases agree with TRBD1. From germline, CDR1 is KGHSH and CDR2 LQKENI. This CDR3 spans 15 amino acids. The J segment lost 7 bases and the V segment lost 3 bases, leaving 6 bases of the junction unmatched. The CDR3 DNA reads TGTGCCAGCTCACCGGGGGACAGGGGCCAACAGCCCCAGCATTTT. It translates to CASSPGDRGQQPQHF.

As regards this clone: This CDR3 is also generated by other DNA sequences in the sample. The chain couples TRBV27 to TRBJ2-2, with D perhaps matching TRBD1 (6 bases). CDR3 length: 15 residues. Germline lookup yields CDR1 MNHEY and CDR2 SMNVEV (reference sequence). Trimming took off 5 bases at V and 1 base at J, with 11 bases between the two ends. CDR3 DNA sequence: TGTGCCAGCAGTCCAGGGACACTGAACACCGGGGAGCTGTTTTTT. This sequence encodes CASSPGTLNTGELFF.

The chain is built from TRBV7-9 and TRBJ2-1, with D possibly TRBD1 on 6 matching bases. Trimming shortened V by 4 bases and J by 4 bases, and 17 bases separated the two germline ends. The CDR3 has 16 residues. Germline V gene data show CDR1 as SEHNR and CDR2 as FQNEAQ (reference sequence). CDR3 DNA: TGTGCCAGCAGCTCCACCTTGGGGACACTATACAATGAGCAGTTCTTC. Translating it yields CASSSTLGTLYNEQFF.

The chain is built from TRBV9 and TRBJ2-3; 10 bases align to TRBD2. Germline CDR1 reads SGDLS; CDR2 reads YYNGEE. The CDR3 length is 18 residues. Trimming cost V 3 bases and J 6 bases; bases outside gene matches: 16. The CDR3, as DNA: TGTGCCAGCAGCGCCCCCTATCAAGCGGGGGGGCGCTCGGATACGCAGTATTTT. Its protein is CASSAPYQAGGRSDTQYF.

The chain recombines TRBV27 with TRBJ2-1; D is undetermined. Germline V gene data show CDR1 as MNHEY and CDR2 as SMNVEV (reference sequence). V lost 2 bases to trimming and J lost 0 bases, with 14 bases between them. The CDR3 has 17 amino acids. CDR3 nucleotide sequence: TGTGCCAGCAGTTTACTATCACCGATCGGCTCCTACAATGAGCAGTTCTTC. Protein sequence: CASSLLSPIGSYNEQFF.